This T cell receptor beta chain is from a study of blood T cell repertoires in COVID-19. Study summary: Donors in the United States, Italy and Spain gave samples during acute or convalescent COVID-19. In each case, the material was cDNA or gDNA derived from T cells, B-cell-depleted T cells, or PBMCs.

Germline V gene data show CDR1 as SGHNT and CDR2 as YYREEE (reference sequence). V lost 4 bases and J lost 4; bases outside the gene matches: 10. The CDR3 loop spans 15 amino acids. Methods used by the authors: How many nucleated cells were present was estimated from reference gene primer amplification. Clones were sequenced by immunoSEQ multiplex PCR, and TCRdb holds only the in-frame ones, with some missing. Clonal size and the V and J genes are those of that table, whereas D and trimming came from the DNA. The sample consists of about 110,000 clones, around four fifths of them appearing once. What was sequenced was peripheral blood. J is TRBJ1-1 and V is TRBV5-4, with 7 positions matching TRBD1. The origin of this receptor is a man between 65 and 85 years old with acute or convalescent COVID-19. The CDR3 sequence: CASSVEDRPSTEAFF. The CDR3 nucleotides read TGTGCCAGCAGCGTGGAGGACAGGCCTTCCACTGAAGCTTTCTTT.